A selection of T cell receptor beta chains follows, all from one sample in a study of T cells in Graves' hyperthyroidism and ophthalmopathy. One entry per CDR3 protein, called by TCRdb with MiXCR from the multiplex PCR reads. The sample shows 500,000 or so distinct CDR3 sequences, under 20% of them seen only once. The sequenced sample was blood. These receptors came from a young woman with Graves' ophthalmopathy. The CDR3 runs from the conserved cysteine through the conserved F or W. The D gene is left open where the match is weak.

v_gene: TRBV4-2
j_gene: TRBJ2-7
d_gene: TRBD2
CDR3aa: CASSKGLAGADEQYF

v_gene: TRBV28
j_gene: TRBJ1-1
d_gene: .
CDR3aa: CASSLSPQGNTEAFF

v_gene: TRBV5-1
j_gene: TRBJ1-4
d_gene: .
CDR3aa: CASSLDNEKLFF

v_gene: TRBV4-1
j_gene: TRBJ1-1
d_gene: .
CDR3aa: CASSQGRYRPGEAFF

v_gene: TRBV2
j_gene: TRBJ2-1
d_gene: TRBD2
CDR3aa: CASSEADGLAGYNEQFF

v_gene: TRBV2
j_gene: TRBJ2-3
d_gene: .
CDR3aa: CASSEAPGFTDTQYF

v_gene: TRBV5-6
j_gene: TRBJ1-2
d_gene: .
CDR3aa: CASNPQGNYGYTF

v_gene: TRBV27
j_gene: TRBJ1-5
d_gene: .
CDR3aa: CASSLSAGSNQPQHF

v_gene: TRBV2
j_gene: TRBJ1-5
d_gene: .
CDR3aa: CASSETANQPQHF

v_gene: TRBV19
j_gene: TRBJ1-5
d_gene: .
CDR3aa: CASSILFRVSNQPQHF

v_gene: TRBV5-1
j_gene: TRBJ1-1
d_gene: .
CDR3aa: CASSPSPGRSNTEAFF

v_gene: TRBV7-9
j_gene: TRBJ2-5
d_gene: TRBD2
CDR3aa: CASSLARARERLEETQYF

v_gene: TRBV6-1
j_gene: TRBJ2-1
d_gene: .
CDR3aa: CASSFNEGWNEQFF

v_gene: TRBV28
j_gene: TRBJ2-1
d_gene: .
CDR3aa: CASSSPTRTHRNEQFF

v_gene: TRBV12-3/TRBV12-4
j_gene: TRBJ2-2
d_gene: TRBD1
CDR3aa: CASSRQGFTGELFF

v_gene: TRBV13
j_gene: TRBJ2-1
d_gene: TRBD2
CDR3aa: CASSSLAGLAHNEQFF

v_gene: TRBV4-1
j_gene: TRBJ2-1
d_gene: .
CDR3aa: CASSQERYDNEQFF

v_gene: TRBV6-1
j_gene: TRBJ2-3
d_gene: TRBD2
CDR3aa: CASSSGLAGSFTDTQYF

v_gene: TRBV7-9
j_gene: TRBJ2-1
d_gene: .
CDR3aa: CASSLAAQIYNEQFF

v_gene: TRBV7-2
j_gene: TRBJ2-1
d_gene: TRBD2
CDR3aa: CASRRSGTSGRHEQFF

v_gene: TRBV11-1
j_gene: TRBJ2-7
d_gene: .
CDR3aa: CASSLSVEQYF

v_gene: TRBV5-4
j_gene: TRBJ1-1
d_gene: .
CDR3aa: CASRTLQGNTEAFF

v_gene: TRBV4-3
j_gene: TRBJ1-1
d_gene: TRBD1
CDR3aa: CASSQEGGKDTEAFF

v_gene: TRBV24-1
j_gene: TRBJ2-7
d_gene: TRBD1
CDR3aa: CATSDSDRNEQYF

v_gene: TRBV28
j_gene: TRBJ2-5
d_gene: TRBD2
CDR3aa: CASRDDLAGKETQYF

v_gene: TRBV11-3
j_gene: TRBJ1-1
d_gene: .
CDR3aa: CASSLTGSNTEAFF

v_gene: TRBV2
j_gene: TRBJ2-1
d_gene: TRBD2
CDR3aa: CASTPPLWTSGGVSSSYNEQFF

v_gene: TRBV15
j_gene: TRBJ2-5
d_gene: TRBD2
CDR3aa: CATSRETSGGQETQYF

v_gene: TRBV7-8
j_gene: TRBJ2-7
d_gene: .
CDR3aa: CASSSRLWDWPYEQYF

v_gene: TRBV18
j_gene: TRBJ2-3
d_gene: TRBD1
CDR3aa: CASSPPTGNPDTQYF

v_gene: TRBV29-1
j_gene: TRBJ2-6
d_gene: .
CDR3aa: CSVGVGGAGANVLTF

v_gene: TRBV10-3
j_gene: TRBJ2-7
d_gene: .
CDR3aa: CAISAGTDYEQYF

v_gene: TRBV10-3
j_gene: TRBJ2-1
d_gene: TRBD2
CDR3aa: CAISERTSGLVFF

v_gene: TRBV20-1
j_gene: TRBJ1-1
d_gene: .
CDR3aa: CSALTGTLNTEAFF

v_gene: TRBV10-3
j_gene: TRBJ1-1
d_gene: .
CDR3aa: CAIKEQTNTEAFF

v_gene: TRBV7-9
j_gene: TRBJ2-1
d_gene: TRBD1
CDR3aa: CASSLAGQLYNEQFF

v_gene: TRBV11-2
j_gene: TRBJ2-7
d_gene: .
CDR3aa: CASSFTRNYEQYF